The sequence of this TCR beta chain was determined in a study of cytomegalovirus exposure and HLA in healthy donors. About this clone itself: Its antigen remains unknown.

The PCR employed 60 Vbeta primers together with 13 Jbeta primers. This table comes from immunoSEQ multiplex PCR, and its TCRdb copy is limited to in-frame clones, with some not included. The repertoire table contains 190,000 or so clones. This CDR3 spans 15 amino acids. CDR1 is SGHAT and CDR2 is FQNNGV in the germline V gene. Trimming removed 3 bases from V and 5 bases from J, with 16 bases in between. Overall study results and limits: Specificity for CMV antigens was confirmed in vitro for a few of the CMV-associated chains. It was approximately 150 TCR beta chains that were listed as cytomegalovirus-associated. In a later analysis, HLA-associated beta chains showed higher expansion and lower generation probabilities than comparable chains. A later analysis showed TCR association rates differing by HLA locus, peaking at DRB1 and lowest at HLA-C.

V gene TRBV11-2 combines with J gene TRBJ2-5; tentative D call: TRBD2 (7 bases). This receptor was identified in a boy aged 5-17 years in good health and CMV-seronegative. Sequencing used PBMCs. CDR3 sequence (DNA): TGTGCCAGCAGCTTGAGGGGGGGCCTGGGGGAGACCCAGTACTTC. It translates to CASSLRGGLGETQYF.